Below are 31 T cell receptor beta chains sequenced from a single sample in a study of post-analysis software for immune sequencing data. Incorporated into the TCR beta cDNA libraries were unique molecular identifiers, which served to reduce PCR and sequencing biases. TCRdb redid the calling of the PCR reads with MiXCR, one entry per CDR3 protein. This sample has about 800,000 distinct CDR3 sequences, with about 32% found just once. Their recognized antigens are unknown. Overall study findings and caveats: Included in a set of five TRBV segments more frequent in patients than controls were TRBV5-6, TRBV5-1 and TRBV20-1.

Sequenced input: blood. The receptors were gathered from a girl aged 5 to 17 with multiple sclerosis.

V gene TRBV7-2 combines with J gene TRBJ2-1; the D is unclear. V lost 4 bases and J lost 5, with 9 bases in between. Germline V lookup: CDR1 SGHTA, CDR2 FQGNSA. CDR3 length: 13 amino acids. The chain's CDR3 is CASSSRRDNEQFF. The CDR3 DNA reads TGTGCCAGCAGCTCTCGACGGGACAATGAGCAGTTCTTC.

This clonotype showed up just a few times. The chain uses TRBV20-1 and TRBJ2-3, with D possibly called TRBD1 or TRBD2 (6 bases each). The CDR3 covers 14 residues. The germline V gene encodes CDR1 DFQATT and CDR2 SNEGSKA (reference sequence). The V and J ends lost 5 bases and 6 bases respectively, with 18 bases between them. CDR3 bases: TGCAGTGCTCTCTGGAGGGGGACGCTGGATACGCAGTATTTT. It yields the protein CSALWRGTLDTQYF.

V gene TRBV5-1 combines with J gene TRBJ2-1, with 7 bases aligning to TRBD2. Trimming cost V 3 bases and J 3 bases; bases outside gene matches: 6. The CDR3 loop spans 15 amino acids. Germline CDR1 and CDR2: SGHRS and YFSETQ. This CDR3 reads CASSWEAGVYNEQFF. The DNA of the CDR3 is TGCGCCAGCAGCTGGGAGGCGGGAGTCTACAATGAGCAGTTCTTC.

The V call is TRBV20-1, the J call TRBJ2-7; D could derive from TRBD1 or TRBD2 (6 bases each). Deletions cut 8 bases from V and 1 base from J, with 15 bases between. Germline CDR1 reads DFQATT; CDR2 reads SNEGSKA (reference sequence). The CDR3 runs to 13 residues. This CDR3 is CSLIGGRSYEQYF. The CDR3 nucleotides read TGCAGTCTGATAGGGGGGCGATCCTACGAGCAGTACTTC.

Ten or more counts support this clonotype. V gene TRBV6-5 combines with J gene TRBJ1-5, with D unclear. The CDR3 loop spans 13 amino acids. Germline CDR1 reads MNHEY; CDR2 reads SVGAGI. The V end was cut by 4 bases, the J end by 7 bases, with 11 bases between. The CDR3 region is CASSFRIGQPQHF. CDR3 DNA sequence: TGTGCCAGCAGTTTTCGTATCGGGCAGCCCCAGCATTTT.

The chain combines TRBV6-5 with TRBJ1-6, with TRBD1 matching 8 bases. With 8 bases clipped from V and 5 bases from J, the junction kept 5 bases outside the gene matches. This CDR3 is 14 amino acids long. Looked up from germline, CDR1 is MNHEY and CDR2 is SVGAGI. The CDR3 reads CASHLGQDNSPLHF. Here the CDR3 DNA reads TGTGCCAGCCACTTGGGACAGGATAATTCACCCCTCCACTTT.

V is TRBV7-2 and J is TRBJ2-7, with D unresolved. CDR3 length: 14 residues. V was clipped by 3 bases and J by 0 bases, with 9 bases between them. CDR1 and CDR2 from the germline V gene are SGHTA and FQGNSA. CDR3 amino acids: CASSFGPNSYEQYF. The CDR3 DNA is TGTGCCAGCAGCTTCGGACCGAACTCCTACGAGCAGTACTTC.

The genes are TRBV12-3 or TRBV12-4 and TRBJ2-2; TRBD2 matches 13 bases. The CDR3 totals 17 residues. V shed 5 bases and J 3 bases; nucleotides not matched to a gene: 6. In DNA, the CDR3 is TGTGCCAGCAGTCGACTAGCGGGGGGCATAGACACCGGGGAGCTGTTTTTT. This translates into CASSRLAGGIDTGELFF.

The chain couples TRBV11-2 to TRBJ2-5, with D uncertain. The germline V gene has CDR1 SGHAT and CDR2 FQNNGV. With 0 bases removed from V and 4 bases from J, the gap between germline ends came to 12 bases. The CDR3 is 15 residues long. CDR3 sequence: CASSLDRSYPETQYF. DNA for the CDR3: TGTGCCAGCAGCTTAGATAGGAGTTACCCAGAGACCCAGTACTTC.

This sequence joins TRBV20-1 and TRBJ2-1, with TRBD2 matching over 9 bases. Near its end, the DNA agrees better with TRBJ2-7, so the J call may be wrong. Germline CDR1 reads DFQATT; CDR2 reads SNEGSKA (reference sequence). The CDR3 is made up of 15 amino acids. CDR3 in amino acids: CSAPRREGAYNEQYF. CDR3 nucleotide sequence: TGCAGTGCCCCTCGGCGGGAGGGCGCCTACAATGAGCAGTACTTC.

The chain uses TRBV20-1 and TRBJ2-1, with TRBD2 matching over 14 bases. This CDR3 has 14 amino acids. V gave up 4 bases and J gave up 13 bases; unmatched junction bases: 9. Germline assignment: CDR1 DFQATT and CDR2 SNEGSKA (reference sequence). The CDR3 DNA sequence: TGCAGTGCTAAACCCAGACTAGCGGGGGGGACACAGTTCTTC. It translates to CSAKPRLAGGTQFF.

Many counts were recorded for this clonotype. The V and J genes are TRBV3-1 and TRBJ2-7, with a tentative D call TRBD1 (5 bases). From germline, CDR1 is LGHDT and CDR2 YNNKEL (reference sequence). The ends were cut back, 3 bases at V and 7 bases at J, with 13 bases in the middle. There are 13 residues in the CDR3. CDR3 sequence (DNA): TGTGCCAGCAGCCACCGATACAGACAGGAGCAGTACTTC. Translated: CASSHRYRQEQYF.

There are a few counts of this clonotype. This sequence joins TRBV20-1 and TRBJ2-5, with D hard to call. CDR1 and CDR2 (germline): DFQATT, SNEGSKA (reference sequence). V shed 4 bases and J shed 5 bases, with 20 bases lying between them. This CDR3 spans 15 amino acids. CDR3 bases: TGCAGTGCTACTGGTATCCAAAGGGTCGGGGAGACCCAGTACTTC. The encoded protein is CSATGIQRVGETQYF.

The table lists this clonotype with a count of one. The CDR3 ends on some other residue instead of the conserved phenylalanine or tryptophan, so this is likely a read error. The V and J genes are TRBV20-1 and TRBJ2-5, with D perhaps assigned TRBD1 or TRBD2 (6 bases each). Per the germline V gene, CDR1 is DFQATT and CDR2 is SNEGSKA (reference sequence). V lost 5 bases and J lost 5, with 21 bases in between. This CDR3 spans 15 amino acids. The CDR3 loop is CSAGTIQGLRETQYV. The CDR3 coding sequence is TGCAGTGCTGGCACCATACAGGGACTCCGGGAGACCCAGTACGTC.

The chain links TRBV29-1 to TRBJ2-7; TRBD2 matches 7 bases. The J call may be wrong; the DNA end is better matched by TRBJ2-5. The CDR3 loop spans 14 amino acids. Germline values: CDR1 SQVTM, CDR2 ANQGSEA. For the CDR3, the DNA is TGCAGCGTTGAGAGGAGCGGGATGCGTGAGACCCAGTACTTC. Amino acid sequence: CSVERSGMRETQYF.

This clonotype was seen repeatedly, ten times or more. The rearrangement joins TRBV29-1 to TRBJ2-3; D call uncertain. The germline V gene encodes CDR1 SQVTM and CDR2 ANQGSEA. V shed 6 bases and J shed 0 bases, with 4 bases lying between them. The CDR3 is 11 amino acids. For the CDR3, the DNA is TGCAGCGTGAGGAGCACAGATACGCAGTATTTT. Protein: CSVRSTDTQYF.

This chain connects TRBV6-1 to TRBJ2-1; D is perhaps TRBD1 (7 bases). There are 13 residues in the CDR3. The V gene's germline CDR1 is MNHNS and CDR2 SASEGT. V gave up 8 bases and J gave up 8 bases, with 16 bases separating them. CDR3 in DNA: TGTGCCAGCCAGGGGGGTATGGTCGATGAGCAGTTCTTC. Translation gives CASQGGMVDEQFF.

Remarks on this clonotype: A much larger clone lies one base from this, so it may be a read error. This chain joins TRBV20-1 and TRBJ2-4; 8 positions agree with TRBD1. CDR1 and CDR2 from the germline V gene are DFQATT and SNEGSKA (reference sequence). The CDR3 runs 14 residues. DNA of the CDR3: TGCAGTGCTCCGGACAGGGCGGCCAAAACCATTCAGTACTTC. It codes for CSAPDRAAKTIQYF.

This clonotype has just a few counts. The CDR3 protein is CASSNHDIGEQFF. As DNA, the CDR3 is TGTGCCAGCAGCAACCATGACATCGGGGAGCAGTTCTTC. This chain links TRBV7-8 with TRBJ2-1, with no clear D. Germline lookup yields CDR1 SGHVS and CDR2 FQNEAQ. Between the trimmed V and J ends, which lost 5 bases and 10 bases, there was a span of 15 bases. The CDR3 has 13 amino acids. The whole variable domain, filled in from reference TRBV7-8 and TRBJ2-1, reads GAGVSQSPRYKVAKRGQDVALRCDPISGHVSLFWYQQALGQGPEFLTYFQNEAQLDKSGLPSDRFFAERPEGSVSTLKIQRTQQEDSAVYLCASSNHDIGEQFFGPGTRLTVL.

This clonotype was found many times. J is TRBJ2-7 and V is TRBV5-4, with 8 positions matching TRBD2. In germline, CDR1 is SGHNT, CDR2 YYREEE (reference sequence). V lost 4 bases and J lost 4; bases outside the gene matches: 13. The CDR3 is made up of 16 amino acids. CDR3 amino acids: CASSPSAGAGGYEQYF. CDR3 nucleotide sequence: TGTGCCAGCAGCCCCTCAGCTGGGGCGGGAGGTTACGAGCAGTACTTC.

This chain uses TRBV27 with TRBJ1-2; possibly TRBD1 for D (6 bases). Trimming shortened V by 4 bases and J by 7 bases, and 10 bases separated the two germline ends. CDR1 and CDR2 from the germline V gene are MNHEY and SMNVEV (reference sequence). The CDR3 extends over 12 amino acids. This CDR3 is CASSYPRGGYTF. The CDR3 region has the DNA TGTGCCAGCAGTTACCCCAGGGGTGGCTACACCTTC.

The rearrangement links TRBV15 to TRBJ1-6; 8 bases are a match to TRBD1. This CDR3 comprises 16 residues. V shed 5 bases and J 6 bases; nucleotides not matched to a gene: 9. The germline gives CDR1 LNHNV, CDR2 YYDKDF (reference sequence). CDR3 region: CATSARDRRLNSPLHF. The CDR3, as DNA: TGTGCCACCAGCGCCAGGGACAGGCGGCTTAATTCACCCCTCCACTTT.

This clonotype was seen just once. This chain uses TRBV4-2 with TRBJ2-4; D might be TRBD2 (5 bases). Trimming took off 1 base at V and 3 bases at J, with 13 bases between the two ends. The CDR3 runs 16 residues. Germline V gene sequence: CDR1 LGHNA, CDR2 YNFKEQ. The CDR3 sequence: CASSQGPQEDKNIQYF. CDR3 DNA sequence: TGTGCCAGCAGCCAAGGCCCCCAGGAGGACAAAAACATTCAGTACTTC.

The chain has TRBV5-1 and TRBJ2-5; D is uncertain. CDR1 and CDR2 (germline): SGHRS, YFSETQ. This CDR3 is built from 14 residues. V was shortened by 0 bases and J by 2 bases, with 8 bases between the two germline ends. The CDR3 spells CASSLGPRQETQYF. CDR3 DNA: TGCGCCAGCAGCTTGGGTCCAAGACAAGAGACCCAGTACTTC.

This clonotype was counted only a few times. V usage is TRBV28 and J usage is TRBJ2-5; D uncertain. The CDR3 has 14 residues. V was clipped by 4 bases and J by 6 bases, with 15 bases between them. Per the germline V gene, CDR1 is MDHEN and CDR2 is SYDVKM. Written as DNA, the CDR3 is TGTGCCAGCAGTTGGGCCCATACCCGGCAGACCCAGTACTTC. This codes for CASSWAHTRQTQYF.

The genes are TRBV9 and TRBJ1-1, with no clear D. V lost 0 bases and J lost 2, with 5 bases in between. Per germline, CDR1 SGDLS and CDR2 YYNGEE. The CDR3 contains 13 residues. The CDR3, as DNA: TGTGCCAGCAGCGTAGCGGTTAACACTGAAGCTTTCTTT. Its translation: CASSVAVNTEAFF.

The rearrangement links TRBV5-6 to TRBJ2-1, with 8 bases identical to TRBD2. There are 15 residues in the CDR3. Trimming removed 6 bases from V and 2 bases from J; junction bases left unmatched: 7. The germline gives CDR1 SGHDT, CDR2 YYEEEE. The CDR3 bases are TGTGCCAGCACCCAAGCGGGAGTTCCCTACAATGAGCAGTTCTTC. Protein product: CASTQAGVPYNEQFF.

This rearrangement joins TRBV15 to TRBJ2-3, with 10 bases that match TRBD2. Losses at the gene ends were 5 bases for V and 7 bases for J; bases not matched to a gene: 12. Germline CDR1 is LNHNV and CDR2 is YYDKDF (reference sequence). This CDR3 is built from 16 residues. The CDR3 reads CATSGFEAGGENTQYF. DNA for the CDR3: TGTGCCACCAGCGGATTCGAAGCGGGGGGGGAAAATACGCAGTATTTT.

The chain is built from TRBV5-1 and TRBJ2-1; 9 nucleotides agree with TRBD2. CDR3 length equals 18 residues. J gave up 2 bases and V 0 bases, and 9 bases lay outside the gene matches. The V gene's germline CDR1 is SGHRS and CDR2 YFSETQ. CDR3 bases: TGCGCCAGCAGCTTGGGTGCTTCGACTAGCGGTCCCTACAATGAGCAGTTCTTC. This encodes CASSLGASTSGPYNEQFF.

This clonotype was counted a few times. The chain employs TRBV11-2 and TRBJ2-3; 7 bases align to TRBD2. The V gene's germline CDR1 is SGHAT and CDR2 FQNNGV. The CDR3 length is 16 residues. V dropped 1 base and J dropped 4; count of bases not matched to a gene: 8. CDR3 nucleotides: TGTGCCAGCAGCTTAGTCGTAGCGGGCATCCCAGATACGCAGTATTTT. This translates into CASSLVVAGIPDTQYF.

The chain combines TRBV7-9 with TRBJ2-7, with D uncertain. Per germline, CDR1 SEHNR and CDR2 FQNEAQ (reference sequence). V was pared by 5 bases and J by 3 bases, with 8 bases between. The CDR3 sequence is 12 residues long. CDR3 amino acids: CASSPGNYEQYF. DNA of the CDR3: TGTGCCAGCAGCCCTGGAAACTACGAGCAGTACTTC.